This T cell receptor beta chain was recovered during a study of beta chain features in type 1 diabetes. Study context: Analysis included about 110 million sorted cells drawn from all samples. Study-wide results and limits: People with Type 1 diabetes carried modestly yet significantly shorter TCRB CDR3s in all four CD4+ subsets.

The study reverse transcribed the entire isolated RNA, so it sequenced expressed TCRB transcripts. Measured with immunoSEQ multiplex PCR; TCRdb has only the in-frame clones, and not every one. The sample contains around 450,000 clones, roughly 10% of which appear only once. As regards this clone: Its antigen is unknown.

The CDR3 length is 14 residues. Trimming left V 5 bases short and J 4 bases short, with 11 bases between. Germline V gene sequence: CDR1 SEHNR, CDR2 FQNEAQ (reference sequence). Cell sorting via CD45RO/CCR7/CD25/CD127/CD95/CD27 was performed to obtain CD4+ naive, central memory, regulatory and stem cell-like memory cells. The sample consisted of naive CD4+ T cells from blood. This chain connects TRBV7-9 to TRBJ1-4; D is perhaps TRBD1 (5 bases). The source of this sequence is a woman younger than 35 in good health. CDR3 loop: CASSPRDGNEKLFF. As DNA, the CDR3 is TGTGCCAGCAGCCCCCGGGACGGTAATGAAAAACTGTTTTTT.